This entry lists 15 T cell receptor beta chains sequenced from one sample in a study of shared clonotypes between healthy human individuals. Only in-frame clones appear in the TCRdb table, and some are missing; sequencing was by immunoSEQ multiplex PCR. The profile shows some 500,000 clones, about 74% of them singletons. Input material: PBMCs. These receptors were taken from a middle-aged woman in good health. Some clones in this sample may be carry-over from other donors' samples.

This clone was seen ten or more times. This CDR3 is also generated by other DNA sequences in the sample. The chain employs TRBV28 and TRBJ2-7; 7 bases are a match to TRBD2. The CDR3 length is 15 residues. Trimming took 7 bases from V and 3 from J; bases not matched to a gene: 12. Germline V gene lookup returns CDR1 MDHEN and CDR2 SYDVKM. Here the CDR3 reads CASTTTGGSLYEQYF. In DNA, the CDR3 is TGTGCCAGCACCACCACGGGGGGTTCCCTCTACGAGCAGTACTTC.

The rearrangement links TRBV28 to TRBJ1-1; D possibly corresponds to TRBD1 (5 bases). Trimming cost V 6 bases and J 3 bases, with 17 bases left between them. There are 15 residues in the CDR3. Germline V lookup: CDR1 MDHEN, CDR2 SYDVKM. The CDR3 here is CASRPHGGDHTEAFF. CDR3 DNA: TGTGCCAGCAGGCCGCATGGGGGGGACCACACTGAAGCTTTCTTT.

This rearrangement joins TRBV7-9 to TRBJ2-3, with no clear D. Trimming pared 3 bases from V and 4 bases from J, leaving 8 bases between. There are 13 residues in the CDR3. Per the germline V gene, CDR1 is SEHNR and CDR2 is FQNEAQ (reference sequence). This CDR3 reads CASSFHGADTQYF. The CDR3 nucleotides read TGTGCCAGCAGCTTCCATGGCGCAGATACGCAGTATTTT. Based on the CDR3 plus reference TRBV7-9 and TRBJ2-3, the full variable domain is DTGVSQNPRHKITKRGQNVTFRCDPISEHNRLYWYRQTLGQGPEFLTYFQNEAQLEKSRLLSDRFSAERPKGSFSTLEIQRTEQGDSAMYLCASSFHGADTQYFGPGTRLTVL.

The J gene is TRBJ1-4, the V gene TRBV25-1, with D unclear. Germline-derived CDR1 and CDR2 are MGHDK and SYGVNS. The CDR3 length is 15 residues. V lost 0 bases, J lost 7 bases, and 12 bases lay in between. CDR3 DNA: TGTGCCAGCAGTGAATATGCGGATGCGGGTGAAAAACTGTTTTTT. As protein: CASSEYADAGEKLFF.

The chain recombines TRBV6-1 with TRBJ2-3; D unresolved. The germline V and J ends were trimmed by 5 bases and 7 bases, with 16 bases remaining between them. The CDR3 is made up of 14 amino acids. Germline CDR1 reads MNHNS; CDR2 reads SASEGT. CDR3 nucleotide sequence: TGTGCCAGCAGTCCGGGCCGTAGCTCATATACGCAGTATTTT. Translating gives CASSPGRSSYTQYF.

The chain recombines TRBV6-5 with TRBJ2-1; 11 positions match TRBD1. This CDR3 contains 14 residues. Germline loops: CDR1 MNHEY, CDR2 SVGAGI. Unmatched junction bases numbered 9, after V lost 6 bases and J lost 11 bases. CDR3 sequence: CASRDGQGAVQQFF. CDR3 DNA: TGTGCCAGCAGGGACGGACAGGGGGCCGTCCAGCAGTTCTTC.

This clone was counted between two and nine times. This chain uses TRBV5-1 with TRBJ2-5; D remains unclear. The end of the DNA fits TRBJ2-7 better, so the J call may be wrong. This CDR3 comprises 14 residues. Germline assignment: CDR1 SGHRS and CDR2 YFSETQ. The CDR3 coding sequence is TGCGCCAGCACTCTGGGCCGGGTAGGAGACGAGCAGTACTTC. Translation: CASTLGRVGDEQYF.

On this clone: A far larger clone is just one base off, so this is likely a read error. V is TRBV25-1 and J is TRBJ1-1; 10 bases align to TRBD1. CDR3 size: 14 residues. Germline loops: CDR1 MGHDK, CDR2 SYGVNS. The trim removed 9 bases at V and 7 bases at J, leaving 11 bases unmatched. The CDR3 reads CASSTGGGMIEAFF. CDR3 nucleotides: TGTGCCAGTTCGACAGGGGGCGGGATGATTGAAGCTTTCTTT.

The rearrangement links TRBV6-6 to TRBJ2-7; D not certain. CDR1 MNHNY and CDR2 SVGAGI come from the germline V gene (reference sequence). Trimming shortened V by 5 bases and J by 2 bases, and 13 bases separated the two germline ends. CDR3 length: 14 residues. For the CDR3, the DNA is TGTGCCAGCAGTCCCGCGGACGGAACCTACGAGCAGTACTTC. Protein: CASSPADGTYEQYF.

V gene TRBV28 combines with J gene TRBJ1-2, with 7 bases aligning to TRBD1. There are 13 residues in the CDR3. V lost 9 bases, J lost 2 bases, and 6 bases stayed unmatched. CDR1 is MDHEN and CDR2 is SYDVKM in the germline V gene. The CDR3 DNA sequence: TGTGCCAGTCGGGACAGCGAGAACTATGGCTACACCTTC. Residues: CASRDSENYGYTF.

The rearrangement joins TRBV7-2 to TRBJ1-2; 10 nucleotides match TRBD1. The V gene's germline CDR1 is SGHTA and CDR2 FQGNSA. This CDR3 spans 14 amino acids. The junction had 6 bases not matched to a gene; V was cut back by 3 bases and J by 8 bases. CDR3 sequence reads: CASSLQGTGVGYTF. In nucleotides, the CDR3 is TGTGCCAGCAGCTTGCAGGGGACAGGGGTAGGCTACACCTTC.

This chain links TRBV5-1 with TRBJ1-2; D is unresolved. The CDR3 totals 12 residues. V was clipped by 5 bases and J by 7 bases, with 12 bases between them. Germline CDR1 is SGHRS and CDR2 is YFSETQ. CDR3 DNA: TGCGCCAGCAGTAATGACGGGCTTGGCTACACCTTC. Translation gives CASSNDGLGYTF.

This chain uses TRBV6-1 with TRBJ2-2, with D perhaps TRBD1 (6 bases). Trimming removed 6 bases at V and 7 bases at J, with 15 bases between. There are 14 residues in the CDR3. Per germline, CDR1 MNHNS and CDR2 SASEGT. The CDR3 loop reads CASRGTWMIGELFF. The CDR3 region has the DNA TGTGCCAGCAGGGGGACATGGATGATCGGGGAGCTGTTTTTT.

The chain is built from TRBV30 and TRBJ2-4; D is perhaps TRBD1 (6 bases). This CDR3 is 12 amino acids long. CDR1 is GTSNPN, CDR2 SVGIG, per germline (reference sequence). Trimming left V 7 bases short and J 7 bases short, with 14 bases between. CDR3 sequence (DNA): TGTGCCTCTACTTTGAGGGGGAACATTCAGTACTTC. It is translated as CASTLRGNIQYF. Using reference TRBV30 and TRBJ2-4 for the parts outside the CDR3, the full variable domain is SQTIHQWPATLVQPVGSPLSLECTVEGTSNPNLYWYRQAAGRGLQLLFYSVGIGQISSEVPQNLSASRPQDRQFILSSKKLLLSDSGFYLCASTLRGNIQYFGAGTRLSVL.

This clone turned up a few times. V and J are TRBV7-3 and TRBJ2-7; D is unclear. The CDR3 runs to 16 residues. The V and J ends lost 5 bases and 2 bases respectively, with 19 bases between them. CDR1 SGHTA and CDR2 FQGTGA come from the germline V gene. The CDR3 reads CASSPVAALSPYEQYF. CDR3 DNA: TGTGCCAGCAGCCCAGTGGCGGCTCTATCGCCCTACGAGCAGTACTTC.